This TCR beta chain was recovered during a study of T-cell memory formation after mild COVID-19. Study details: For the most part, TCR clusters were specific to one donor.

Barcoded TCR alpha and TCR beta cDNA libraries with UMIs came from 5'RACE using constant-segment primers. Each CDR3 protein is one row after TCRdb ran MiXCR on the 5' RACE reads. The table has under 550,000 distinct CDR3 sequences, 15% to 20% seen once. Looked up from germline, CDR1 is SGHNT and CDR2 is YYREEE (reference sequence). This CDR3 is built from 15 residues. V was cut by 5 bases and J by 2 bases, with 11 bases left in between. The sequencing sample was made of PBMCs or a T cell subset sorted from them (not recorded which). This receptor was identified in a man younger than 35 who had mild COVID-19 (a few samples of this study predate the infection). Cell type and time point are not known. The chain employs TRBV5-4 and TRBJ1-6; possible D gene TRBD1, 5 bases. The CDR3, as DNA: TGTGCCAGCAGTCCCACGACAGCCTATAATTCACCCCTCCACTTT. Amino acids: CASSPTTAYNSPLHF.